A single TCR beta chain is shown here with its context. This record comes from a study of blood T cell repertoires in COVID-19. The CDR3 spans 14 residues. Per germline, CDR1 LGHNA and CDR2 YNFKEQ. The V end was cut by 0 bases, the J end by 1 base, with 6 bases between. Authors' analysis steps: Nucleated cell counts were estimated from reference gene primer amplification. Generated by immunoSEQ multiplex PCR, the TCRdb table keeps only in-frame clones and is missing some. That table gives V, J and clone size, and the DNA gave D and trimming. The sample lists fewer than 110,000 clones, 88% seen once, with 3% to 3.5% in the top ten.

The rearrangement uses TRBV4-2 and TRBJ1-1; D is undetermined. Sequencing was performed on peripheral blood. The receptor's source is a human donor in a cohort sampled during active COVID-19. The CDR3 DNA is TGTGCCAGCAGCCAAGATCTCGGGAACACTGAAGCTTTCTTT. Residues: CASSQDLGNTEAFF.